A selection of T cell receptor beta chains follows, all from one sample in a study of radiation and T cells in renal cell carcinoma. The repertoire was sequenced with immunoSEQ multiplex PCR; TCRdb's copy has only in-frame clones and lacks some. There are approximately 100,000 clones in the sample; 75% to 90% occur only once, and under 9.5% lies in the top ten. The sequencing here drew on blood, taken from a patient whose treatment included radiotherapy and nephrectomy. The receptors stem from a man between 45 and 60 years old with renal cell carcinoma. CDR3s include the opening cysteine and the closing phenylalanine or tryptophan. The D gene is left open where the match is weak. Size is omitted from some rows. Given values are once, few, many or a class for expanded clones.

clone_size j_call v_call d_call cdr3_nt cdr3_aa
- TRBJ2-1 TRBV5-1 - TGCGCCAGCAGCTTGGAAACAGGTAACAATGAGCAGTTCTTC CASSLETGNNEQFF
- TRBJ2-7 TRBV7-9 TRBD1 TGTGCCAGCAGCCCAACCGGACAGGGTGGCGAGCAGTACTTC CASSPTGQGGEQYF
- TRBJ2-3 TRBV4-1 - TGCGCCAGCAGCCTGAAAGGGTCAGATACGCAGTATTTT CASSLKGSDTQYF
- TRBJ2-3 TRBV7-2 - TGTGCCAGCAGCTTAGTCGCAGATACGCAGTATTTT CASSLVADTQYF
- TRBJ1-1 TRBV5-6 TRBD1 TGTGCCAGCAGCTTGGAACGGGACAGGGGGCCGGTCACTGAAGCTTTCTTT CASSLERDRGPVTEAFF
- TRBJ2-5 TRBV5-5 - TGTGCCAGCAGCCCCTCCGGGGGTTGGGAGACCCAGTACTTC CASSPSGGWETQYF
- TRBJ1-1 TRBV19 - TGTGCCAGTAGTTATTGGGGGGGGCTCGGGACTGAAGCTTTCTTT CASSYWGGLGTEAFF
few TRBJ1-6 TRBV6-4 TRBD1 TGTGCCAGCAGTGACTCGACAGGGGGCAATTCACCCCTCCACTTT CASSDSTGGNSPLHF
- TRBJ2-3 TRBV18 - TGTGCCAGCTCACCGGCGGCAGGGTGGGTAGATACGCAGTATTTT CASSPAAGWVDTQYF
- TRBJ1-2 TRBV19 - TGTGCCAGTAGTATTGATTCCTGGGACCACTATGGCTACACCTTC CASSIDSWDHYGYTF
- TRBJ1-6 TRBV25-1 TRBD1 TGTGCCAGCAGTAATGGACAGGGGATTTGGTCACCCCTCCACTTT CASSNGQGIWSPLHF
- TRBJ2-7 TRBV28 TRBD2 TGTGCCAGCAGTTTAGGACTAGCGGGAGATGAGCAGTACTTC CASSLGLAGDEQYF
- TRBJ2-7 TRBV5-1 - TGCGCCAGCAGCTTGTTGGGACACCGGTTCTCCTACGAGCAGTACTTC CASSLLGHRFSYEQYF
- TRBJ2-3 TRBV9 - TGTGCCAGCAGTTCTAGCCCCGCAGATACGCAGTATTTT CASSSSPADTQYF
- TRBJ2-3 TRBV5-1 TRBD1 TGCGCCAGCAGCTTGGCCCCGGGACAGGTACCAGATACGCAGTATTTT CASSLAPGQVPDTQYF
- TRBJ2-7 TRBV7-3 TRBD1 TGTGCCAGCAGTCCCGGGACAGGGACCTACGAGCAGTACTTC CASSPGTGTYEQYF
- TRBJ2-5 TRBV9 - TGTGCCAGCAGCGTAGGGCAGGGAGAGACCCAGTACTTC CASSVGQGETQYF
- TRBJ1-4 TRBV6-5 - TGTGCCAGCAGTTATAGGGGGATGGGTGAAAAACTGTTTTTT CASSYRGMGEKLFF
- TRBJ2-5 TRBV5-1 - TGCGCCAGCAGCTTGGAGGTCCAAGAGACCCAGTACTTC CASSLEVQETQYF
- TRBJ1-4 TRBV27 - TGTGCCAGCAGTCAGGTCTCCCCGACAACTAATGAAAAACTGTTTTTT CASSQVSPTTNEKLFF
few TRBJ1-5 TRBV30 - TGTGCCTGGAGTTCTCTGGACAATCAGCCCCAGCATTTT CAWSSLDNQPQHF
- TRBJ2-7 TRBV4-2 - TGTGCCAGCAGCCAACCGCTGGGGAGACTTAGCTCCTACGAGCAGTACTTC CASSQPLGRLSSYEQYF
- TRBJ2-1 TRBV13 TRBD2 TGTGCCAGCAGCTTAGGCCCGGGACTAGCGGGGTACAATGAGCAGTTCTTC CASSLGPGLAGYNEQFF
- TRBJ1-1 TRBV30 - TGTGCCTGCTCTACCTCGGGACTAGAGGCTTTCTTT CACSTSGLEAFF
- TRBJ2-7 TRBV28 TRBD1 TGTGCCAGCAGTACCGAAGGGACAGCACCCTACGAGCAGTACTTC CASSTEGTAPYEQYF
- TRBJ1-2 TRBV6-5 TRBD1 TGTGCCAGCAGAAGGGGACAGGGGAACTATGGCTACACCTTC CASRRGQGNYGYTF
- TRBJ1-6 TRBV9 TRBD1 TGTGCCAGCAGCGAGAACCGGGACAGGGCATGGAATTCACCCCTCCACTTT CASSENRDRAWNSPLHF
- TRBJ1-1 TRBV5-8 TRBD1 TGTGCCAGCAGCTTGGACTGGGACAGGACTGAAGCTTTCTTT CASSLDWDRTEAFF
- TRBJ2-3 TRBV6-5 TRBD1 TGTGCCAGCAGTTACCAGGGGGCAAGGTCAGATACGCAGTATTTT CASSYQGARSDTQYF
- TRBJ2-3 TRBV4-2 TRBD2 TGTGCCAGCAGCCAAGTTCTACTAGCGGGGACAGATACGCAGTATTTT CASSQVLLAGTDTQYF
- TRBJ1-2 TRBV7-9 - TGTGCCAGCAGCCCCGGAGCCAACGACTACACCTTC CASSPGANDYTF
- TRBJ1-5 TRBV5-1 - TGCGCCAGCAGCTTGGAAGCAGGGAGCAATCAGCCCCAGCATTTT CASSLEAGSNQPQHF
- TRBJ1-1 TRBV19 TRBD1 TGTGCCAGTAGCAACAACAGGGGGACTGAAGCTTTCTTT CASSNNRGTEAFF
- TRBJ1-1 TRBV11-2 - TGTGCCAGCAGCCCTACCGGGGGGGCAGGGACTGAAGCTTTCTTT CASSPTGGAGTEAFF
- TRBJ2-7 TRBV5-1 TRBD2 TGCGCCAGCAGTCAGGCGGGGCCAGGCCCAGCGGGAGTTGACGAGCAGTACTTC CASSQAGPGPAGVDEQYF
- TRBJ1-1 TRBV7-9 - TGTGCCAGCAGCTTAGGGTTGAGGAAAGCTTTCTTT CASSLGLRKAFF
- TRBJ2-7 TRBV10-2 - TGCGCCAGCAGTGACGAACTACCTAAGGGGGAGCAGTACTTC CASSDELPKGEQYF
- TRBJ1-5 TRBV19 TRBD1 TGTGCCAGTAGTGGACAGGGCCATAGCAATCAGCCCCAGCATTTT CASSGQGHSNQPQHF
- TRBJ2-1 TRBV18 - TGTGCCAGCTCCCTGGACAGTTCTTTCCGCGATGAGCAGTTCTTC CASSLDSSFRDEQFF
- TRBJ2-3 TRBV29-1 - TGCAGCGCCGACCGTCTGAACACAGATACGCAGTATTTT CSADRLNTDTQYF
- TRBJ2-1 TRBV4-2 - TGTGCCAGCAGCCAAGATCTAGCTTCACTACCCCATGAGCAGTTCTTC CASSQDLASLPHEQFF
- TRBJ2-3 TRBV5-1 TRBD1 TGCGCCAGCAGCTTGGGACAGGGGGGCACAGATACGCAGTATTTT CASSLGQGGTDTQYF
- TRBJ1-2 TRBV11-1 TRBD1 TGTGCCAGCAGCTTGGCCGGGACAGGGACCTATGGCTACACCTTC CASSLAGTGTYGYTF
few TRBJ1-1 TRBV30 - TGTGCCTGGGGACAAACGAACACTGAAGCTTTCTTT CAWGQTNTEAFF
- TRBJ2-5 TRBV20-1 - TGCAGTTCATCCCAAAGAACCCAGTACTTC CSSSQRTQYF